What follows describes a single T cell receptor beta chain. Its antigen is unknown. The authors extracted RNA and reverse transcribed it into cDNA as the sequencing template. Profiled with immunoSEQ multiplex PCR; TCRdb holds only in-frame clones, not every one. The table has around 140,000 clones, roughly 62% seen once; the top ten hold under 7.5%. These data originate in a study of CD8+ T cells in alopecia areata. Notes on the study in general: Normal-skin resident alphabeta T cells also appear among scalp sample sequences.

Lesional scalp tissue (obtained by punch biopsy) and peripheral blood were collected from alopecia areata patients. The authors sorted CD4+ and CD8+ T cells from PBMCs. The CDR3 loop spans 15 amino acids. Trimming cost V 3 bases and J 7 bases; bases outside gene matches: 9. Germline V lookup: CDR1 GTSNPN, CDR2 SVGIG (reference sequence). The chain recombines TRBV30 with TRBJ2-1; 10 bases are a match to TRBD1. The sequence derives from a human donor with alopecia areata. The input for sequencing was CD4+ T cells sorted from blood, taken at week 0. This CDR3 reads CAWRTRDRGRNEQFF. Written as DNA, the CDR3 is TGTGCCTGGAGAACGCGGGACAGGGGAAGGAATGAGCAGTTCTTC.